These 3 T cell receptor beta chains were all obtained from the same sample, sequenced in a study of OX40 agonist ivuxolimab in advanced cancers. Assay used: immunoSEQ multiplex PCR; TCRdb lists only in-frame clones, some missing. The repertoire holds 50,000 to 65,000 clones, with 86% as singletons. Sequenced material: CD4+ or CD8+ T cells sorted from blood, taken in a trial of the OX40 agonist ivuxolimab. These receptors came from an adult with an advanced solid tumor such as melanoma, head and neck, liver or kidney cancer.

The chain recombines TRBV4-2 with TRBJ1-2, with D tentatively TRBD1 (5 bases). Trimming removed 0 bases from V and 8 bases from J, with 19 bases in between. The CDR3 runs 16 residues. CDR1 LGHNA and CDR2 YNFKEQ come from the germline V gene. CDR3 sequence reads: CASSQDFGQGRYGYTF. The CDR3 nucleotides read TGTGCCAGCAGCCAAGACTTTGGGCAGGGTAGATACGGCTACACCTTC.

The V call is TRBV11-2, the J call TRBJ2-3, with D possibly called TRBD1 or TRBD2 (6 bases each). In germline, CDR1 is SGHAT, CDR2 FQNNGV. Trimming shortened V by 6 bases and J by 7 bases, and 17 bases separated the two germline ends. The CDR3 covers 14 residues. CDR3 DNA: TGTGCCAGCAGAAGCGCGGATGGGGGGCATACGCAGTATTTT. Protein product: CASRSADGGHTQYF. The variable domain in full, with the rest retrieved from reference TRBV11-2 and TRBJ2-3, is EAGVAQSPRYKIIEKRQSVAFWCNPISGHATLYWYQQILGQGPKLLIQFQNNGVVDDSQLPKDRFSAERLKGVDSTLKIQPAKLEDSAVYLCASRSADGGHTQYFGPGTRLTVL.

The CDR3 reads CASSLWDQPQHF. The CDR3 nucleotides read TGTGCCAGCAGCTTGTGGGATCAGCCCCAGCATTTT. The V gene is TRBV5-6, the J gene TRBJ1-5; no reliable D call. This CDR3 is built from 12 residues. Germline CDR1 and CDR2: SGHDT and YYEEEE. Trimming removed 1 base at V and 5 bases at J, with 4 bases between.